Listed below are T cell receptor beta chains from one sample, sequenced in a study of shared clonotypes between healthy human individuals. Method: immunoSEQ multiplex PCR; TCRdb's copy keeps in-frame clones and lacks some. The sample holds roughly 2.1 million clones, 85% to 95% seen once. The sample was naive CD8+ T cells from PBMCs. Source of these receptors: a man younger than 35 in good health. Some clones in this sample may be carry-over from other donors' samples. Each CDR3 is given with its conserved first and last residue. D genes are given only for firm matches. The size field is filled for only some rows; it gives once, few, many or a size class.

>TRBJ1-2|.|TRBV7-9|.
CASSLMGSTPYGYTF
TGTGCCAGCAGCTTAATGGGGTCGACGCCCTATGGCTACACCTTC
>TRBJ1-2|.|TRBV25-1|.
CASSVFWGHYTF
TGTGCCAGCAGTGTATTCTGGGGGCACTACACCTTC
>TRBJ1-5|.|TRBV5-8|.
CASSTPSGTVQPQHF
TGTGCCAGCAGCACACCCTCAGGGACTGTTCAGCCCCAGCATTTT
>TRBJ2-7|.|TRBV27|TRBD1
CASSLRDSFYEQYF
TGTGCCAGCAGTTTAAGGGACAGTTTCTACGAGCAGTACTTC
>TRBJ2-7|.|TRBV27|.
CASSLSTASYEQYF
TGTGCCAGCAGTTTATCGACAGCGTCCTACGAGCAGTACTTC
>TRBJ1-1|.|TRBV27|TRBD1
CASSDRVGTEAFF
TGTGCCAGCAGTGACAGGGTGGGCACTGAAGCTTTCTTT
>TRBJ1-5|few|TRBV19|.
CASRQSTQPQHF
TGTGCCAGTAGACAGAGCACCCAGCCCCAGCATTTT
>TRBJ2-3|.|TRBV27|.
CASSLLRVGRGSTDTQYF
TGTGCCAGCAGTTTGTTGAGAGTCGGTAGGGGGAGCACAGATACGCAGTATTTT
>TRBJ1-2|few|TRBV27|.
CASSPTDRISGYTF
TGTGCCAGCAGTCCAACGGACAGAATTAGCGGCTACACCTTC
>TRBJ2-7|.|TRBV28|TRBD1
CASSYTGVGYEQYF
TGTGCCAGCAGTTATACAGGGGTTGGCTACGAGCAGTACTTC
>TRBJ2-1|.|TRBV7-9|.
CASSSIGGYNEQFF
TGTGCCAGCAGCTCCATCGGAGGGTACAATGAGCAGTTCTTC
>TRBJ2-7|.|TRBV2|.
CASQAYEQYF
TGTGCCAGCCAGGCCTACGAGCAGTACTTC
>TRBJ1-1|once|TRBV27|.
CASSLVGGTPDAEAFF
TGTGCCAGCAGTTTAGTGGGGGGGACTCCGGACGCTGAAGCTTTCTTT
>TRBJ1-2|.|TRBV5-6|.
CASSFGDYGYTF
TGTGCCAGCAGCTTCGGGGACTATGGCTACACCTTC
>TRBJ1-1|.|TRBV28|.
CASSFFLEAFF
TGTGCCAGCAGTTTCTTTCTTGAAGCTTTCTTT
>TRBJ2-1|.|TRBV19|.
CASAENEQFF
TGTGCCAGCGCGGAAAATGAGCAGTTCTTC
>TRBJ2-7|once|TRBV6-1|.
CASRAGIPYEQYF
TGTGCCAGCAGGGCAGGGATTCCCTACGAGCAGTACTTC
>TRBJ2-1|.|TRBV4-2|.
CASSQENENNEQFF
TGTGCCAGCAGCCAAGAGAACGAGAACAATGAGCAGTTCTTC
>TRBJ2-2|.|TRBV18|.
CASSPPGATSFYSNTGELFF
TGTGCCAGCTCACCACCGGGGGCGACTAGCTTCTACTCGAACACCGGGGAGCTGTTTTTT
>TRBJ2-7|.|TRBV9|.
CASSVGDYEQYF
TGTGCCAGCAGCGTAGGCGACTACGAGCAGTACTTC
>TRBJ2-1|.|TRBV2|.
CASSESWGSNEQFF
TGTGCCAGCAGTGAGTCGTGGGGGTCCAATGAGCAGTTCTTC
>TRBJ2-7|.|TRBV29-1|.
CSVPGAGYEQYF
TGCAGCGTACCGGGAGCCGGGTACGAGCAGTACTTC
>TRBJ2-1|.|TRBV19|TRBD2
CASRAGVGAGKDLVNEQFF
TGTGCCAGTAGGGCGGGGGTTGGAGCGGGAAAGGATTTAGTTAATGAGCAGTTCTTC
>TRBJ2-1|.|TRBV12-5|.
CASGLDPRNEQFF
TGTGCTAGTGGTTTGGATCCTCGCAATGAGCAGTTCTTC
>TRBJ2-1|.|TRBV11-2|TRBD1
CASSPDRGIYNEQFF
TGTGCCAGCAGCCCAGACAGGGGGATCTACAATGAGCAGTTCTTC
>TRBJ1-2|.|TRBV28|.
CASSLIGRFGYTF
TGTGCCAGCAGTTTAATCGGCAGGTTTGGCTACACCTTC
>TRBJ2-5|.|TRBV29-1|TRBD1
CSVETGGVETQYF
TGCAGCGTTGAAACAGGGGGCGTAGAGACCCAGTACTTC
>TRBJ1-5|.|TRBV19|.
CASSIQGWGDSNQPQHF
TGTGCCAGTAGTATCCAGGGCTGGGGGGATAGCAATCAGCCCCAGCATTTT
>TRBJ2-1|.|TRBV6-4|TRBD2
CASSDSRTSGISYNEQFF
TGTGCCAGCAGTGACTCCCGGACTAGCGGGATCTCCTACAATGAGCAGTTCTTC
>TRBJ2-7|.|TRBV11-3|.
CASSSHGSYEQYF
TGTGCCAGCAGCTCCCACGGGAGCTACGAGCAGTACTTC